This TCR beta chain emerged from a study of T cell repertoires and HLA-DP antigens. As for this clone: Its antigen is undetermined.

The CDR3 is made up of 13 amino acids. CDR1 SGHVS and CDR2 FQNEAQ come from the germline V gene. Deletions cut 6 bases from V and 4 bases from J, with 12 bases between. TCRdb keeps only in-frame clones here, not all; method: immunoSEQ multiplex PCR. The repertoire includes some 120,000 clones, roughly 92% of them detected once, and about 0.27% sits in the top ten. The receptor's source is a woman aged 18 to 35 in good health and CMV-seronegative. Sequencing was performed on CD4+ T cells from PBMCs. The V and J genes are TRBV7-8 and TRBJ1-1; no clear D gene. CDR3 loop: CASRGFGVTEAFF. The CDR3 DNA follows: TGTGCCAGCAGGGGGTTCGGTGTCACTGAAGCTTTCTTT.